This T cell receptor (beta chain) was retrieved from a study of blood T cell repertoires in COVID-19. At the level of the study: Specimens from acute and convalescent COVID-19 originated in the United States, Italy and Spain. T cells, B-cell-depleted T cells, or PBMCs provided the cDNA or gDNA that served as material.

Methods used by the authors: Reference gene primer amplification gave nucleated cell count estimates. The assay was immunoSEQ multiplex PCR, and TCRdb's table has in-frame clones only and misses some. V and J calls and clone size come straight from that table; D and trimming were deduced from the DNA. Among around 100,000 clones listed, over 75% were seen once. Per germline, CDR1 MNHEY and CDR2 SVGAGI. Deletions cut 6 bases from V and 8 bases from J, with 11 bases between. CDR3 length: 12 amino acids. This sequence was found in an elderly woman with acute or convalescent COVID-19. Material for sequencing was peripheral blood. The chain joins TRBV6-5 to TRBJ2-1; D might be TRBD2 (6 bases). Here the CDR3 DNA reads TGTGCCAGCAGCCCAAGGAGGGATGAGCAGTTCTTC. Translated, it gives CASSPRRDEQFF.